Detailed here is one TCR beta chain. This receptor's antigen is unknown. No clone much larger than this one lies a single base away; base qualities are absent. This entry comes from a study of blood T cell repertoires in COVID-19 (dated by TCRdb to the early 2020s). Study-level background: The collaborator samples originated in the United States, Italy and Spain and spanned the acute and convalescent phases of COVID-19. The samples were drawn from the first 160 participants of the ongoing ImmuneRACE study and from about 1,200 subjects provided by 6 global collaborators. Deeply sampled blood TCRbeta repertoires from subjects exposed to, actively infected with, or recovered from COVID-19 were included in the dataset. HLA class I and class II types, where available, came from metadata supplied by the sample provider rather than from assay-based typing. The material from the prospective study consisted of cDNA or gDNA derived from T cells, B-cell-depleted T cells, or PBMCs. Sample metadata almost always included a de-identified subject ID, COVID-19 status, age in years and sex. The repertoires were released in a freely available public database meant as a resource for research on the immune response to SARS-CoV-2. What the study reported, not specific to this receptor: Clinical and demographic metadata were provided uncurated, with the amount varying by source and participant.

The CDR3 covers 15 residues, taking in both the cysteine and the phenylalanine. The CDR3 DNA has 45 bases and is translated from base 1. Per the germline V gene, SGHTA is the CDR1 and FQGNSA is the CDR2. Relative to germline, V is 2 bases shorter and J is 4 bases shorter, with 12 bases between their ends. The immunoSEQ Assay, a bias-controlled multiplex PCR, was used to amplify TCRbeta CDR3 regions from genomic DNA. The study's processing was this. The number of nucleated cells in each sample was estimated by amplification of reference gene primers within the assay. To quantify the absolute abundance of each unique TCRbeta CDR3 rearrangement, sequence reads were collapsed and filtered. For each sample, productive Simpson clonality was calculated as the square root of Simpson's diversity index over productive rearrangements. TCRdb mirrors the immuneACCESS table, restricted to in-frame sequences. Some clones are absent from its copies; in checked studies, under half trace to an unresolved V gene, and the reason for the others is unknown. V, J and clone size were drawn from that table, and D and trimming were deduced from the DNA. Within this sample are 210,000 or so clones, with around 80% of them counted one time only. About 14% of the sample is held by the ten biggest clonotypes.

Samples from volunteer blood donors who had recovered from COVID-19 were contributed by a second Seattle source. Each collaborating institution followed its own protocols to collect whole blood in K2EDTA tubes. Collaborator samples were shipped for TCRbeta analysis as frozen whole blood, isolated PBMCs, or DNA extracted from either sample type. The receptor comes from a man aged 45-65 years who had recovered from COVID-19. Input material: peripheral blood. The V gene is TRBV7-2 and the J gene is TRBJ1-3, with TRBD1 perhaps the D gene, on 5 matching bases. CDR3 sequence: CASSLQGFAGNTIYF. DNA sequence: TGTGCCAGCAGCTTACAGGGTTTCGCCGGAAACACCATATATTTT.